This entry lists 32 T cell receptor beta chains sequenced from one sample in a study of T cell repertoires in cytomegalovirus infection. These receptors are not linked to any known antigen. TCRdb redid the calling of the reads with MiXCR, one entry per CDR3 protein. The sample lists about 6,100 distinct CDR3 sequences, approximately 58% occurring once. What was sequenced was PBMCs, sequenced either directly or after in vitro stimulation (not recorded which). Receptors were obtained from a human donor in good health (CMV status not recorded). Some clones in this sample may be carry-over from other donors' samples.

The gene calls are TRBV6-5 and TRBJ1-5; the match to TRBD1 covers 8 bases. The germline V gene has CDR1 MNHEY and CDR2 SVGAGI. Germline trimming cut 6 bases from V and 4 bases from J; bases unmatched to any gene: 8. The CDR3 sequence is 15 residues long. This chain's CDR3 is CASSSIQGVNQPQHF. CDR3 DNA: TGTGCCAGCAGCTCGATACAGGGGGTAAATCAGCCCCAGCATTTT.

The chain combines TRBV28 with TRBJ1-2, with 7 bases matching TRBD1. J lost 8 bases, V lost 5 bases, and 11 bases had no gene match. Germline loops: CDR1 MDHEN, CDR2 SYDVKM. This CDR3 contains 14 residues. The CDR3, as DNA: TGTGCCAGCAGTCCTTGGGGGCAGGGGGACGGCTACACCTTC. Translation: CASSPWGQGDGYTF.

To note about this clonotype: Relative to the germline gene, one junction end is altered; a read error may explain this. This chain uses TRBV25-1 with TRBJ1-4; D not resolved. From germline, CDR1 is MGHDK and CDR2 SYGVNS. The CDR3 sequence is 12 residues long. The CDR3 nucleotides read TGTGCCAGCAGGCGAGGTCAAACCACACTGTTGTTT. Protein: CASRRGQTTLLF.

This chain joins TRBV7-2 and TRBJ2-3, with D possibly TRBD1 on 5 matching bases. Germline V lookup: CDR1 SGHTA, CDR2 FQGNSA. With 2 bases removed from V and 10 bases from J, the gap between germline ends came to 16 bases. The CDR3 has 14 amino acids. The CDR3 region has the DNA TGTGCCAGCAGCTTACCGGACAAGATGGATCCGCAGTATTTT. It encodes CASSLPDKMDPQYF.

The table lists this clonotype with many counts. This chain joins TRBV7-8 and TRBJ2-7; weak D call: TRBD1 (6 bases). Looked up from germline, CDR1 is SGHVS and CDR2 is FQNEAQ. The CDR3 has 14 amino acids. In DNA form, the CDR3 reads TGTTCCCTCAGCTGGGACACCCCTGGCGACGAGCAGTACTTC. Its translation: CSLSWDTPGDEQYF. Full variable domain (remainder filled in from reference TRBV7-8 and TRBJ2-7): GAGVSQSPRYKVAKRGQDVALRCDPISGHVSLFWYQQALGQGPEFLTYFQNEAQLDKSGLPSDRFFAERPEGSVSTLKIQRTQQEDSAVYLCSLSWDTPGDEQYFGPGTRLTVT.

This clonotype was counted many times. The chain is built from TRBV6-5 and TRBJ1-2; the D gene is possibly TRBD1 (5 bases). The germline V and J ends were trimmed by 2 bases and 8 bases, with 24 bases remaining between them. CDR1 and CDR2 from the germline V gene are MNHEY and SVGAGI. CDR3 length equals 17 residues. In nucleotides, the CDR3 is TGTGCCAGCAGTTACCTCTACCCAGATAGGGACCGTGAGGGCTACACCTTC. Translating gives CASSYLYPDRDREGYTF.

The rearrangement links TRBV20-1 to TRBJ2-2; the D is unclear. Germline V gene data show CDR1 as DFQATT and CDR2 as SNEGSKA (reference sequence). There are 13 residues in the CDR3. Trimming took 3 bases from V and 2 from J, leaving 7 bases between them. The CDR3 loop is CSARDGNTGELFF. The CDR3 DNA reads TGCAGTGCTAGGGACGGTAACACCGGGGAGCTGTTTTTT.

The chain employs TRBV3-1 and TRBJ2-7, with a tentative D call TRBD2 (6 bases). V dropped 0 bases and J dropped 3 bases, with 12 bases sitting between them. Germline V gene data show CDR1 as LGHDT and CDR2 as YNNKEL (reference sequence). The CDR3 has 15 amino acids. The CDR3 DNA reads TGTGCCAGCAGCCAAGATTGGAGCGGGCTCTACGAGCAGTACTTC. Its protein product is CASSQDWSGLYEQYF.

This clonotype appeared a few times. The V call is TRBV11-2, the J call TRBJ2-5; D not certain. This CDR3 contains 12 residues. CDR1 and CDR2 from the germline V gene are SGHAT and FQNNGV. Trimming pared 4 bases from V and 7 bases from J, leaving 10 bases between. CDR3 in DNA: TGTGCCAGCAGCTCCCTGTATCGGACCCAGTACTTC. It yields the protein CASSSLYRTQYF. Combining the CDR3 with reference TRBV11-2 and TRBJ2-5 gives the whole variable domain EAGVAQSPRYKIIEKRQSVAFWCNPISGHATLYWYQQILGQGPKLLIQFQNNGVVDDSQLPKDRFSAERLKGVDSTLKIQPAKLEDSAVYLCASSSLYRTQYFGPGTRLLVL.

The V call is TRBV5-6, the J call TRBJ1-4; D unresolved. CDR1 is SGHDT, CDR2 YYEEEE, per germline. CDR3 size: 16 residues. Deletions cut 3 bases from V and 3 bases from J, with 15 bases between. CDR3 DNA: TGTGCCAGCAGCTGGGCCCCCGGGGTATCTAATGAAAAACTGTTTTTT. Protein: CASSWAPGVSNEKLFF.

On this clonotype itself: Mismatch with germline at one junction end may stem from a read error. CDR3: CARRMGQKNQPHPF. The CDR3 bases are TGTGCCCGCAGAATGGGCCAGAAGAATCAGCCCCATCCTTTT. This chain connects TRBV6-5 to TRBJ1-5; the D is unclear. The CDR3 is made up of 14 amino acids. CDR1 is MNHEY, CDR2 SVGAGI, per germline.

The chain is built from TRBV7-2 and TRBJ2-1; a weak D match, TRBD1 (6 bases). There are 15 residues in the CDR3. The V gene's germline CDR1 is SGHTA and CDR2 FQGNSA. Trimming stripped 6 bases from V and 2 bases from J, with 14 bases between. CDR3 sequence: CASRYRDTTYNEQFF. The CDR3 bases are TGTGCCAGCAGATACCGGGACACTACCTACAATGAGCAGTTCTTC.

This chain uses TRBV28 with TRBJ2-1, with D hard to call. Trimming left V 5 bases short and J 0 bases short, with 17 bases between. The germline V gene encodes CDR1 MDHEN and CDR2 SYDVKM. The CDR3 contains 17 residues. The CDR3 loop is CASSPLSNTSSYNEQFF. As DNA, the CDR3 is TGTGCCAGCAGTCCTCTTTCCAACACCAGCTCCTACAATGAGCAGTTCTTC. The variable domain in full, with the rest retrieved from reference TRBV28 and TRBJ2-1, is DVKVTQSSRYLVKRTGEKVFLECVQDMDHENMFWYRQDPGLGLRLIYFSYDVKMKEKGDIPEGYSVSREKKERFSLILESASTNQTSMYLCASSPLSNTSSYNEQFFGPGTRLTVL.

The rearrangement uses TRBV11-2 and TRBJ1-5, with D hard to call. Germline values: CDR1 SGHAT, CDR2 FQNNGV. There are 12 residues in the CDR3. With 0 bases removed from V and 7 bases from J, the gap between germline ends came to 4 bases. CDR3 coding DNA: TGTGCCAGCAGCTTAGATGAACAGCCCCAGCATTTT. Protein product: CASSLDEQPQHF.

Comments on this clonotype: At one boundary the junction diverges from the germline segment, which might be a read error. The chain couples TRBV6-1 to TRBJ1-5, with D possibly matching TRBD1 (6 bases). Germline CDR1 and CDR2: MNHNS and SASEGT. The CDR3 length is 14 residues. CDR3 in DNA: TGTGCCAGCAGAATTGGACAGAAGAATCAGCCCCAGCCTTTT. Protein sequence: CASRIGQKNQPQPF.

This clonotype is medium-sized by share. This chain joins TRBV10-3 and TRBJ1-5, with TRBD1 matching 7 bases. The CDR3 has 20 amino acids. The trim removed 0 bases at V and 2 bases at J, leaving 16 bases unmatched. The germline CDR1 and CDR2 sequences are ENHRY and SYGVKD. The CDR3 is CAISESEQGSDETRNQPQHF. DNA of the CDR3: TGTGCCATCAGTGAGTCGGAACAGGGGAGTGACGAGACTCGCAATCAGCCCCAGCATTTT.

To note about this clonotype: Germline and junction disagree at one end, which may indicate a read error. The V call is TRBV6-5, the J call TRBJ1-5; 7 positions agree with TRBD1. The germline V gene has CDR1 MNHEY and CDR2 SVGAGI. There are 14 residues in the CDR3. The CDR3 region has the DNA TGTTCCAGCATCATGGGACAGAAGAATCATCCCCATCATTTT. Translated: CSSIMGQKNHPHHF.

The table lists this clonotype with many counts. One base away lies a much larger clone, so this may be a sequencing read error. The rearrangement uses TRBV7-8 and TRBJ2-7; D possibly corresponds to TRBD1 (6 bases). Trimming took off 6 bases at V and 3 bases at J, with 15 bases between the two ends. The CDR3 runs to 14 residues. CDR1 and CDR2 (germline): SGHVS, FQNEAQ. The CDR3 DNA sequence: TGTGCCAGCAGATGGGACACCCCTTTCTACGAGCAGTACTTC. This sequence encodes CASRWDTPFYEQYF.

This clonotype occurred a few times. The chain employs TRBV6-2 or TRBV6-3 and TRBJ1-1; D is unclear. CDR1 MNHEY and CDR2 SVGEGT come from the germline V gene. Trimming took off 7 bases at V and 13 bases at J, with 25 bases between the two ends. CDR3 length equals 14 residues. The CDR3 here is CASISPEPNTEYFF. The DNA for the CDR3 is TGTGCCAGCATTTCCCCAGAACCGAACACTGAATATTTCTTT.

Points on this clonotype: Its ends do not fully match the called genes, so a read error is possible. The chain links TRBV28 to TRBJ2-7; the D gene is possibly TRBD2 (5 bases). The CDR3 sequence is 14 residues long. Germline loops: CDR1 MDHEN, CDR2 SYDVKM. The CDR3 protein is CSITTTQLDYDQYF. The CDR3 DNA reads TGTTCCATCACTACCACCCAACTAGACTACGACCAGTACTTC.

This clonotype was found a few times. The chain carries TRBV11-1 and TRBJ1-6, with D uncertain. The V end was cut by 0 bases, the J end by 7 bases, with 4 bases between. Germline CDR1 SGHAT, CDR2 FQDESV (reference sequence). This CDR3 is built from 13 residues. The DNA for the CDR3 is TGTGCCAGCAGCTTAGCAGGGAATTCACCCCTCCACTTT. Translated, it gives CASSLAGNSPLHF.

CDR3 bases: TGTGCCAGCAGTAGCCCAGAACCGAAGACTGAAGCTTTCTTT. Its translation: CASSSPEPKTEAFF. The chain carries TRBV6-2 or TRBV6-3 and TRBJ1-1; no firm D call. The CDR3 loop spans 14 amino acids. Looked up from germline, CDR1 is MNHEY and CDR2 is SVGEGT. V was trimmed by 5 bases and J by 5 bases, leaving 15 bases between them.

The rearrangement links TRBV7-8 to TRBJ1-4, with unresolved D. Germline CDR1 and CDR2: SGHVS and FQNEAQ. Trimming removed 5 bases from V and 4 bases from J, with 17 bases in between. There are 16 residues in the CDR3. The CDR3 region is CASSPLLGRGNEKLFF. Here the CDR3 DNA reads TGTGCCAGCAGCCCCCTATTAGGTCGGGGTAATGAAAAACTGTTTTTT. Looking up the rest from reference TRBV7-8 and TRBJ1-4 gives the full variable domain: GAGVSQSPRYKVAKRGQDVALRCDPISGHVSLFWYQQALGQGPEFLTYFQNEAQLDKSGLPSDRFFAERPEGSVSTLKIQRTQQEDSAVYLCASSPLLGRGNEKLFFGSGTQLSVL.

The CDR3 is CSARDSSGSNQPQHF. Written as DNA, the CDR3 is TGCAGTGCTAGAGATTCCTCAGGAAGCAATCAGCCCCAGCATTTT. The rearrangement joins TRBV20-1 to TRBJ1-5; D gene ambiguous. The CDR3 is 15 amino acids. The ends were cut back, 0 bases at V and 1 base at J, with 10 bases in the middle. CDR1 is DFQATT, CDR2 SNEGSKA, per germline (reference sequence).

This clonotype was seen a handful of times. The V and J genes are TRBV7-2 and TRBJ1-1, with a tentative D call TRBD1 (5 bases). The CDR3 consists of 16 residues. CDR1 is SGHTA, CDR2 FQGNSA, per germline. V was pared by 1 base and J by 0 bases, with 12 bases between. The CDR3 DNA follows: TGTGCCAGCAGCTTAGTCGGGGGGAACTTGAACACTGAAGCTTTCTTT. It yields the protein CASSLVGGNLNTEAFF.

Concerning this clonotype itself: The DNA is left out, because the CDR3 cannot be placed on it with certainty; the CDR3 is given as TCRdb lists it. The CDR3 loop is CASTNQTSIYLCASSFYLAEQFF. The chain employs TRBV7-8 and TRBJ2-1; the listed D gene, TRBD2, was not tested against the DNA. CDR1 and CDR2 (germline): SGHVS, FQNEAQ. The CDR3 extends over 23 residues, inclusive of both ends.

A note on this clonotype: A junction end diverges from the germline sequence, so it may reflect a read error. The rearrangement uses TRBV7-2 and TRBJ2-5, with TRBD2 matching over 7 bases. This CDR3 has 19 amino acids. Germline loops: CDR1 SGHTA, CDR2 FQGNSA. Here the CDR3 reads CAISLRGARGRPEGETKDF. The CDR3 DNA reads as TGTGCCATCAGCTTAAGAGGAGCTCGCGGGAGACCCGAAGGGGAGACCAAGGACTTC.

The chain recombines TRBV20-1 with TRBJ1-1, with a possible D match to TRBD1 (5 bases). V lost 5 bases and J lost 11, with 15 bases in between. Germline V gene lookup returns CDR1 DFQATT and CDR2 SNEGSKA (reference sequence). This CDR3 is 11 amino acids long. The CDR3 bases are TGCAGTGCTGGGACGGATATGACGGCTTTCTTT. Translating gives CSAGTDMTAFF.

As concerns this clonotype: Sequence at one end of the junction differs from germline and may be a read error. CDR3 nucleotides: TGTGCCAGCCGTTCCCCAGAACCGAACCCGGAAGATTTCTTT. It specifies CASRSPEPNPEDFF. V is TRBV6-2 or TRBV6-3 and J is TRBJ1-1; D call uncertain. Germline V CDR1 and CDR2: MNHEY, SVGEGT. This CDR3 region has 14 residues.

As regards this clonotype: The conserved final phenylalanine or tryptophan is absent from the CDR3, which likely points to a read error. The genes are TRBV11-1 and TRBJ2-2, with D unclear. V was clipped by 5 bases and J by 1 base, with 8 bases between them. Germline loops: CDR1 SGHAT, CDR2 FQDESV (reference sequence). This CDR3 comprises 14 residues. The CDR3 spells CASSPSLNTGELFL. The CDR3 DNA follows: TGTGCCAGCAGCCCCAGCCTGAACACCGGGGAGCTGTTTCTT.

The genes are TRBV7-3 and TRBJ1-1, with a weak D call TRBD1 (6 bases). CDR3 size: 13 residues. The V end lost 6 bases, the J end lost 2 bases, and 10 bases lay between the germline ends. Germline CDR1 SGHTA, CDR2 FQGTGA. CDR3 in amino acids: CASSWTANTEAFF. In nucleotides, the CDR3 is TGTGCCAGCAGTTGGACAGCTAACACTGAAGCTTTCTTT. Using reference TRBV7-3 and TRBJ1-1 for the parts outside the CDR3, the full variable domain is GAGVSQTPSNKVTEKGKYVELRCDPISGHTALYWYRQSLGQGPEFLIYFQGTGAADDSGLPNDRFFAVRPEGSVSTLKIQRTERGDSAVYLCASSWTANTEAFFGQGTRLTVV.

There are many counts of this clonotype. The genes are TRBV27 and TRBJ1-6; D is uncertain. Germline CDR1 reads MNHEY; CDR2 reads SMNVEV (reference sequence). The CDR3 is 17 residues long. Trimming pared 8 bases from V and 0 bases from J, leaving 17 bases between. The CDR3 loop reads CASGFSGSGSYNSPLHF. CDR3 sequence (DNA): TGTGCCAGCGGGTTCTCGGGGTCTGGCTCCTATAATTCACCCCTCCACTTT.